This T cell receptor beta chain was identified in a study of Ad26.COV2.S vaccination and SARS-CoV-2 variants. Measured with immunoSEQ multiplex PCR; TCRdb has only the in-frame clones, and not every one. The sample has about 39,000 clones, around 83% seen once. V shed 0 bases, J shed 2 bases, and the junction held 8 bases outside the gene matches. The germline V gene has CDR1 SGHRS and CDR2 YFSETQ. This CDR3 is built from 19 residues. The sequence derives from a human donor who had recovered from COVID-19. This sequence joins TRBV5-1 and TRBJ2-1; 13 positions agree with TRBD2. The material was peripheral blood, obtained after recovery from COVID-19. CDR3 in amino acids: CASSLDPGLAGLAYNEQFF. The CDR3 DNA follows: TGCGCCAGCAGCTTGGACCCGGGACTAGCGGGATTAGCCTACAATGAGCAGTTCTTC.